The entry below gives a single T cell receptor beta chain sequence along with its context. This entry is derived from a study of shared clonotypes between healthy human individuals. TCRdb keeps only in-frame clones here, not all; method: immunoSEQ multiplex PCR. The data contain hundreds of thousands of clones, around 73% of them singletons. V dropped 3 bases and J dropped 4 bases, with 4 bases sitting between them. The CDR3 covers 12 residues. CDR1 is MNHNS and CDR2 is SASEGT in the germline V gene. The sample was memory CD4+ T cells sorted from blood. The subset here: CD45RA-negative fraction. This TCR was sampled from a woman aged 25 to 39 in good health. The rearrangement links TRBV6-1 to TRBJ2-1, with D hard to call. The chain's CDR3 is CASSELYNEQFF. The CDR3 region has the DNA TGTGCCAGCAGTGAGTTATACAATGAGCAGTTCTTC.